The sequence of this T cell receptor (beta chain) was determined in a study of T cell responses to AZD1222 COVID-19 vaccine. Second doses that came at about 4 or about 12 weeks were put together. Clones were sequenced by immunoSEQ multiplex PCR, and TCRdb holds only the in-frame ones, with some missing. The sample carries some 150,000 clones, under 95% recorded once. Study findings and constraints: Breadth and depth of Spike-specific TCRs rose after two AZD1222 doses. A mostly white British donor set with more females was recruited, and clonal diversity was possibly underestimated.

A remark on this clone: The antigen remains undetermined.

The source is an adult who received the AZD1222 COVID-19 vaccine. Sequencing was performed on peripheral blood, taken 28 days after the second AZD1222 dose.

The CDR3 coding sequence is TGTGCCAGCAGCTTAAATAGGGCGGGGGCCCTCAATGAGCAGTTCTTC. Translation gives CASSLNRAGALNEQFF. The V gene is TRBV7-3, the J gene TRBJ2-1; D is perhaps TRBD2 (7 bases). The CDR3 has 16 amino acids. Per germline, CDR1 SGHTA and CDR2 FQGTGA. Trimming removed 1 base from V and 6 bases from J, with 16 bases in between.